This T cell receptor beta chain was captured by sequencing in a study of blood T cell repertoires in COVID-19. Study background: Sources were T cells, B-cell-depleted T cells, or PBMCs; the material itself was cDNA or gDNA.

The germline gives CDR1 SGHTA, CDR2 FQGNSA. V shed 2 bases, J shed 2 bases, and the junction held 2 bases outside the gene matches. CDR3 size: 14 residues. This clone was counted a few times. Profiling relied on immunoSEQ multiplex PCR, and the TCRdb table lists in-frame clones only, not all of them. The sample records over 85,000 clones, roughly 90% being singletons. The J gene is TRBJ2-5, the V gene TRBV7-2; TRBD1 matches 7 bases. Source material: peripheral blood. The TCR was taken from a man between 60 and 75 years old with acute or convalescent COVID-19. The CDR3 DNA follows: TGTGCCAGCAGCTTATCCAGGGGGCAAGAGACCCAGTACTTC. It is translated as CASSLSRGQETQYF.